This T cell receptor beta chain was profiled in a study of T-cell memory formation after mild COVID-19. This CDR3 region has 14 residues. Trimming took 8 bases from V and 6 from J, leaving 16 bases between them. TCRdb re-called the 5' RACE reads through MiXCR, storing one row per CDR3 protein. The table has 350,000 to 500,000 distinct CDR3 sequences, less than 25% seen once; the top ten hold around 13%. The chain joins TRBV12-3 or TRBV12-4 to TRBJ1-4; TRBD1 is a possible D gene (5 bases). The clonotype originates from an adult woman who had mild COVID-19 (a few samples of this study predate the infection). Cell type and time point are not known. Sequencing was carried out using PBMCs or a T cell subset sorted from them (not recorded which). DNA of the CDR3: TGTGCCAGCGGTCGGGCAGGGCGGTATGAAAAACTGTTTTTT. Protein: CASGRAGRYEKLFF.